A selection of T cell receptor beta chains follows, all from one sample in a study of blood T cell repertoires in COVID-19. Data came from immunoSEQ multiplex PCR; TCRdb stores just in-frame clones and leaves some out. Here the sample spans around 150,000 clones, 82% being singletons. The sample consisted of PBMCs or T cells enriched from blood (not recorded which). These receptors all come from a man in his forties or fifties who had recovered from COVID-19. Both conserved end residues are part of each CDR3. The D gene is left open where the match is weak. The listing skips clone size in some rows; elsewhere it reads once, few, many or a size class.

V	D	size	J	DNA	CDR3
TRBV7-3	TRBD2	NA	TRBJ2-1	TGTGCCAGCAGCTTAGGTGGCGGGGGCTCCTACAATGAGCAGTTCTTC	CASSLGGGGSYNEQFF
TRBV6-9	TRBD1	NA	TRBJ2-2	TGTGCCAGCACCATAAACGGGACAGGGATTGACACCGGGGAGCTGTTTTTT	CASTINGTGIDTGELFF
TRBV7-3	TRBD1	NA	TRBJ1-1	TGTGCCAGCAGCAGAACAGGGGGCATGGATACCACTGAAGCTTTCTTT	CASSRTGGMDTTEAFF
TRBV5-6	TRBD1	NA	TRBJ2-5	TGTGCCAGCAGCTTGGTAGCCGGACAGGGGGGCCAAGAGACCCAGTACTTC	CASSLVAGQGGQETQYF
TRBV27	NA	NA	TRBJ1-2	TGTGCCAGCAGTTTTTCCCCAGCCAGCGTCAACGGCTACACCTTC	CASSFSPASVNGYTF
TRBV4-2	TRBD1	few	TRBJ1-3	TGTGCCAGCAGCCAAGAGGACAGGCGGACCGGAAACACCATATATTTT	CASSQEDRRTGNTIYF
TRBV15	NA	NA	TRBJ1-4	TGTGCCACCAGCAGAGTCGGGACAAAGAATGAAAAACTGTTTTTT	CATSRVGTKNEKLFF
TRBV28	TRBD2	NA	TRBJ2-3	TGTGCCAGCAGTTTATACCCCGCCGGACTAGCGGGAGAAGAAGATACGCAGTATTTT	CASSLYPAGLAGEEDTQYF
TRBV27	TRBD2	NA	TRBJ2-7	TGTGCCAGCACCTCGATAGCGGGAGCCTCTTACGAGCAGTACTTC	CASTSIAGASYEQYF
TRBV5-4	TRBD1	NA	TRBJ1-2	TGTGCCAGCAGCCGGGGGAAGGTGGGACAGCTTATGGATGGCTACACCTTC	CASSRGKVGQLMDGYTF
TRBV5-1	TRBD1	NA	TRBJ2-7	TGCGCCAGCTTTAGGACAGGCTCCTACGAGCAGTACTTC	CASFRTGSYEQYF
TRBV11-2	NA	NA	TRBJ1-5	TGTGCCAGCAGTGCCGGGGGGTTCCAGCCCCAGCATTTT	CASSAGGFQPQHF
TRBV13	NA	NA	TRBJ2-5	TGTGCCAGCAGCCACGAGCGAGGCCAAGAGACCCAGTACTTC	CASSHERGQETQYF
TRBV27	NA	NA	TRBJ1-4	TGTGCCAGCAGTTTATCGGGCGTGACAGGAGCTGGTGAAAAACTGTTTTTT	CASSLSGVTGAGEKLFF
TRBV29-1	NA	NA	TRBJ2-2	TGCAGCGTTGCGCGAGGCACCGGGGAGCTGTTTTTT	CSVARGTGELFF
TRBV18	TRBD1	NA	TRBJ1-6	TGTGCCAGCTCACCAAAAAATACAGGGGGCATGAATTCACCCCTCCACTTT	CASSPKNTGGMNSPLHF
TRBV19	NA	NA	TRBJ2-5	TGTGCCAGTAGTATTTGGGGGGAAGAGACCCAGTACTTC	CASSIWGEETQYF
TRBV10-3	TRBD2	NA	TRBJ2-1	TGTGCCATCAGTGAGCCCACGATAAGGGTAGCGGGGGACAATGAGCAGTTCTTC	CAISEPTIRVAGDNEQFF
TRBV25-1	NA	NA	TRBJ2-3	TGTGCCAGCAGTGAATTAGGGGCTGACGGTGGAGATACGCAGTATTTT	CASSELGADGGDTQYF
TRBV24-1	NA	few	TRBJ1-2	TGTGCCACCAGTGACCATGGCTACAGTTTTGATGGCTACACCTTC	CATSDHGYSFDGYTF
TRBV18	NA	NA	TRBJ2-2	TGTGCCAGCTCACCACGGGACACAAACACCGGGGAGCTGTTTTTT	CASSPRDTNTGELFF
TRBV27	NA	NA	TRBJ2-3	TGTGCCAGCAGTCCCGCCGGACTGAGCACAGATACGCAGTATTTT	CASSPAGLSTDTQYF
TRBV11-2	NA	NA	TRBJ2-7	TGTGCCAGCAGCCACGGGGACTCGACCTACGAGCAGTACTTC	CASSHGDSTYEQYF
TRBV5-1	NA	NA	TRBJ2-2	TGCGCCAGCAGCCAGAGGACAGATAACACCGGGGAGCTGTTTTTT	CASSQRTDNTGELFF
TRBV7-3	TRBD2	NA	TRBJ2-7	TGTGCCAGCAGCTCCGGACTAGCGCCGGGTGAGCAGTACTTC	CASSSGLAPGEQYF
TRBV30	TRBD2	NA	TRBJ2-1	TGTGCCTGGAGTGTGGGGACTAGCGGGAGGGCCCCAAATGAGCAGTTCTTC	CAWSVGTSGRAPNEQFF
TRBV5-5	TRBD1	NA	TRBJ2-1	TGTGCCAGCAGCTCGGGGACAGGAAGGAATGAGCAGTTCTTC	CASSSGTGRNEQFF
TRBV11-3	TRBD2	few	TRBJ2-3	TGTGCCAGCAGCTATGGGACTAGCGGGAGGGTAGATACGCAGTATTTT	CASSYGTSGRVDTQYF
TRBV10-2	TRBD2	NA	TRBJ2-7	TGCGCCAGCAGTGAGTCGAGCGGGAGTACCTACGAGCAGTACTTC	CASSESSGSTYEQYF
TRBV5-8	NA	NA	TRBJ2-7	TGTGCCAGCAGCGCGGGACAGACAAGTTACGAGCAGTACTTC	CASSAGQTSYEQYF
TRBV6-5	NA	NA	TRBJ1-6	TGTGCCAGCAGTTACGATACTGCGAATTCACCCCTCCACTTT	CASSYDTANSPLHF
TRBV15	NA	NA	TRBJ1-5	TGTGCCACCAGTTTACTTTCAGGGAATCAGCCCCAGCATTTT	CATSLLSGNQPQHF
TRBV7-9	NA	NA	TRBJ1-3	TGTGCCAGCAGCCCCTCGGGGGGTGGAAACACCATATATTTT	CASSPSGGGNTIYF
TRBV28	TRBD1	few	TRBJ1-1	TGTGCCAGCAGGACAGGGGGCGCGGGCACTGAAGCTTTCTTT	CASRTGGAGTEAFF
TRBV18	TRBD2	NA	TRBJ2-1	TGTGCCAGCTCACCATTAGCGGGAGGCCCTGGCAATGAGCAGTTCTTC	CASSPLAGGPGNEQFF
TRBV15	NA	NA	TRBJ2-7	TGTGCCACCAGCAGAGTAGGGGTGGTGGGATCCGAGCAGTACTTC	CATSRVGVVGSEQYF
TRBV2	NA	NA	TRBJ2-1	TGTGCCAGCAGTGGGGGCAGGGCTGGCAATGAGCAGTTCTTC	CASSGGRAGNEQFF
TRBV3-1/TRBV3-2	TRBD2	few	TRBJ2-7	TGTGCCAGCAGCCTAGGACTAGCGGGAGGGGGGGCGGAAGAGCAGTACTTC	CASSLGLAGGGAEEQYF
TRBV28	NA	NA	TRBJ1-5	TGTGCCAGCAGTTTATCACTAGCGGGCAATCAGCCCCAGCATTTT	CASSLSLAGNQPQHF
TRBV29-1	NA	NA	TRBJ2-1	TGCAGCGTTGAAGGGGTGGGGAGCTCCTACAATGAGCAGTTCTTC	CSVEGVGSSYNEQFF
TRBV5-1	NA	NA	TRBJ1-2	TGCGCCAGCAGCTGGAGGGGACCTAACTATGGCTACACCTTC	CASSWRGPNYGYTF
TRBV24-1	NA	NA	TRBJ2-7	TGTGCCACCAGCGGGACACCGACCTACGAGCAGTACTTC	CATSGTPTYEQYF
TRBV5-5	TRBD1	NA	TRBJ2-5	TGTGCCAGCAGCACCCGGGACAGGGTATTGGAGACCCAGTACTTC	CASSTRDRVLETQYF
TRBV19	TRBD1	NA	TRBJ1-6	TGTGCCAGTAAAGCAGGGGGGCTCGATTCACCCCTCCACTTT	CASKAGGLDSPLHF
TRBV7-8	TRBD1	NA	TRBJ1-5	TGTGGCTCGGGGGACAGGGGGCGAACTCAGCCCCAGCATTTT	CGSGDRGRTQPQHF
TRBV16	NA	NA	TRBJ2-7	TGTGCCAGCAGCCGATCGACAGTCAACGAGCAGTACTTC	CASSRSTVNEQYF
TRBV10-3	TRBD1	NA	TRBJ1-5	TGTGCCATCCAACAGGGGGCCGGCCCAGGTCAGCCCCAGCATTTT	CAIQQGAGPGQPQHF
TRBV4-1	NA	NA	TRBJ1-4	TGCGCCAGCAGCCTTAAAGGGACATCAGAAAAACTGTTTTTT	CASSLKGTSEKLFF
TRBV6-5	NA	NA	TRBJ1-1	TGTGCCACCAGCCCATGGTACGGGAACACTGAAGCTTTCTTT	CATSPWYGNTEAFF
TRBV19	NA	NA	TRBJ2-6	TGTGCCAGTAGTAATTCCCTCTCTGGGGCCAACGTCCTGACTTTC	CASSNSLSGANVLTF